This T cell receptor beta chain was found in a study of response to subunit inactivated influenza vaccine. Findings and limits, study-wide: It was suggested by the authors that few new T cells are recruited by each seasonal influenza vaccination.

This clonotype was seen a few times. The antigen remains undetermined. One entry per CDR3 protein, called by TCRdb with MiXCR from the RT-PCR reads. The sample shows approximately 530,000 distinct CDR3 sequences, less than 8% of them seen only once. Sample: PBMCs from blood, taken approximately 25 months after vaccination. The origin of this receptor is a man aged 50 to 75 who received an inactivated influenza vaccine.

CDR3 in DNA: TGTGCCGCAACAAGATTAGCCGCCAAGGGACCCTACGAGCAGTACTTC. This codes for CAATRLAAKGPYEQYF. The chain combines TRBV30 with TRBJ2-7; D tentatively reads TRBD1 or TRBD2 (5 bases each). The CDR3 length is 16 residues. The germline gives CDR1 GTSNPN, CDR2 SVGIG (reference sequence). The germline V and J ends were trimmed by 8 bases and 2 bases, with 25 bases remaining between them.